These 21 T cell receptor beta chains share one sample of origin, sequenced in a study of T cell responses to AZD1222 COVID-19 vaccine (dated by TCRdb to the early 2020s). Per the publication, the time point label means: baseline before first vaccination. Library prep was done by the immunoSEQ multiplex PCR assay. Not all clones reach the TCRdb copy of this immuneACCESS table, which keeps in-frame sequences only. Checked studies attribute under half of the gap to unresolved V genes and leave the rest unexplained. Present in this sample are about 150,000 clones, roughly 90% of which were seen just once. Together, the top ten hold approximately 20% of the sample. This specimen was peripheral blood, taken on day 0 of AZD1222 vaccination. Receptor source: an adult in good health.

Comments on this clone: Compared with germline, one end of the junction differs, possibly owing to a read error. V usage is TRBV4-1 and J usage is TRBJ2-5, with 10 bases identical to TRBD1. The CDR3 covers 14 residues. CDR1 MGHRA and CDR2 YSYEKL come from the germline V gene. Here the CDR3 reads CASSEDRGRVTQYF. CDR3 nucleotide sequence: TGCGCCAGCAGCGAAGACAGGGGGCGAGTGACCCAGTACTTC.

The rearrangement joins TRBV5-1 to TRBJ2-7; D not certain. The V gene's germline CDR1 is SGHRS and CDR2 YFSETQ. This CDR3 is 13 amino acids long. Trimming left V 6 bases short and J 0 bases short, with 10 bases between. The CDR3 coding sequence is TGCGCCAGCAAATCGCAGAACTCCTACGAGCAGTACTTC. This gives the protein CASKSQNSYEQYF.

The rearrangement uses TRBV5-6 and TRBJ2-7; D is tentatively TRBD1 or TRBD2 (6 bases each). Germline CDR1 and CDR2: SGHDT and YYEEEE. Trimming removed 0 bases from V and 7 bases from J, with 14 bases in between. The CDR3 spans 14 residues. The DNA of the CDR3 is TGTGCCAGCAGCTTGGTTTGGGGGGCAGGGGAGCAGTACTTC. Its translation is CASSLVWGAGEQYF.

The chain carries TRBV10-3 and TRBJ2-7; TRBD1 matches at 9 bases. The ends lost 8 bases at V and 3 bases at J; junction bases unmatched: 2. Germline CDR1 is ENHRY and CDR2 is SYGVKD. This CDR3 contains 12 residues. The CDR3 region has the DNA TGTGCCATCGGGGACAGGGTCTACGAGCAGTACTTC. Amino acid sequence: CAIGDRVYEQYF.

The chain joins TRBV7-2 to TRBJ2-7, with no clear D. The germline V gene encodes CDR1 SGHTA and CDR2 FQGNSA. Trimming took off 3 bases at V and 7 bases at J, with 16 bases between the two ends. CDR3 length equals 14 residues. The CDR3 DNA reads as TGTGCCAGCAGCTTGTCTGGAATCCTAAGTGAGCAGTACTTC. Translating it yields CASSLSGILSEQYF.

The chain couples TRBV5-6 to TRBJ2-4; possible D gene TRBD1, 5 bases. The V gene lost 1 base and the J gene lost 1 base, with 15 bases spanning the gap. Looked up from germline, CDR1 is SGHDT and CDR2 is YYEEEE. This CDR3 comprises 17 residues. This chain's CDR3 is CASSLNRMKGAKNIQYF. CDR3 nucleotides: TGTGCCAGCAGCTTGAACAGGATGAAGGGGGCCAAAAACATTCAGTACTTC.

The chain is built from TRBV7-8 and TRBJ1-1; D gene unclear. The ends were cut back, 1 base at V and 8 bases at J, with 17 bases in the middle. The CDR3 sequence is 15 residues long. Germline CDR1 SGHVS, CDR2 FQNEAQ. CDR3 in amino acids: CASSLVSRPPLEAFF. The DNA for the CDR3 is TGTGCCAGCAGCTTAGTCTCCAGGCCGCCTCTAGAAGCTTTCTTT.

V is TRBV6-5 and J is TRBJ2-7; maybe TRBD2 (5 bases). Germline V lookup: CDR1 MNHEY, CDR2 SVGAGI. The V gene lost 4 bases and the J gene lost 2 bases, with 15 bases spanning the gap. The CDR3 sequence is 15 residues long. The DNA of the CDR3 is TGTGCCAGCAGTTCTCGTGGAGGCTTCACCTACGAGCAGTACTTC. Protein sequence: CASSSRGGFTYEQYF.

This clone has a single count. V gene TRBV2 combines with J gene TRBJ1-3; no definite D call. Trimming took 4 bases from V and 0 from J, leaving 4 bases between them. The CDR3 is 13 amino acids. In germline, CDR1 is SNHLY, CDR2 FYNNEI. In DNA, the CDR3 is TGTGCCAGCAGTGCCTACTCTGGAAACACCATATATTTT. This sequence encodes CASSAYSGNTIYF.

CDR3 in DNA: TGTGCCAGCAGTTTGGACAGGCAGCCCCAGCATTTT. This translates into CASSLDRQPQHF. This chain links TRBV12-3 or TRBV12-4 with TRBJ1-5; 7 nucleotides match TRBD1. V was clipped by 3 bases and J by 7 bases; unmatched bases: 0. This CDR3 contains 12 residues.

This chain joins TRBV7-2 and TRBJ2-5; 7 positions match TRBD2. The CDR3 is 14 amino acids. Germline CDR1 is SGHTA and CDR2 is FQGNSA. V shed 6 bases and J 4 bases; nucleotides not matched to a gene: 8. The CDR3 sequence is CASSVRGVRETQYF. CDR3 sequence (DNA): TGTGCCAGCAGTGTCCGGGGGGTACGAGAGACCCAGTACTTC.

Many counts were recorded for this clone. The sample contains more than one DNA sequence encoding this CDR3. V is TRBV3-1 (or the pseudogene TRBV3-2) and J is TRBJ1-5; D is uncertain. V was pared by 4 bases and J by 2 bases, with 9 bases between. This CDR3 is built from 14 residues. Germline CDR1 is LGHDT and CDR2 is YNNKEL (reference sequence). The CDR3 DNA reads as TGTGCCAGCAGCCGTCAGTGGGGCAATCAGCCCCAGCATTTT. Its translation: CASSRQWGNQPQHF.

The rearrangement links TRBV11-3 to TRBJ1-5; 7 nucleotides align to TRBD1. V lost 8 bases and J lost 2; bases outside the gene matches: 9. Germline assignment: CDR1 SGHNT and CDR2 YENEEA. The CDR3 sequence is 15 residues long. The CDR3 loop reads CASGIQGSGNQPQHF. In nucleotides, the CDR3 is TGTGCCAGCGGAATACAGGGGAGCGGCAATCAGCCCCAGCATTTT. Full variable domain (outside the CDR3, taken from reference TRBV11-3 and TRBJ1-5): EAGVVQSPRYKIIEKKQPVAFWCNPISGHNTLYWYLQNLGQGPELLIRYENEEAVDDSQLPKDRFSAERLKGVDSTLKIQPAELGDSAVYLCASGIQGSGNQPQHFGDGTRLSIL.

This chain links TRBV13 with TRBJ2-7, with 8 bases identical to TRBD1. The ends lost 6 bases at V and 6 bases at J; junction bases unmatched: 10. The V gene's germline CDR1 is PRHDT and CDR2 FYEKMQ (reference sequence). The length of the CDR3 is 14 residues. CDR3 nucleotides: TGTGCCAGCAGGAGGGCCGGGACAGGTTTCGAGCAGTACTTC. It specifies CASRRAGTGFEQYF.

The V gene is TRBV28, the J gene TRBJ2-2, with 9 positions matching TRBD2. The CDR3 consists of 16 residues. The V segment lost 7 bases and the J segment 6 bases; nucleotides outside the gene matches: 12. In germline, CDR1 is MDHEN, CDR2 SYDVKM. In nucleotides, the CDR3 is TGTGCCAGCACCCAAGCGGGGGGCCCGTGGGCCGGGGAGCTGTTTTTT. This sequence encodes CASTQAGGPWAGELFF.

The J gene is TRBJ1-1, the V gene TRBV29-1; TRBD1 is a possible D gene (5 bases). Germline V gives CDR1 SQVTM, CDR2 ANQGSEA. The CDR3 covers 15 residues. The germline V and J ends were trimmed by 7 bases and 0 bases, with 18 bases remaining between them. The CDR3 coding sequence is TGCAGCGCCGGCTCAGGGTGGGCTATGAACACTGAAGCTTTCTTT. Translated, it gives CSAGSGWAMNTEAFF.

The rearrangement links TRBV4-1 to TRBJ1-2; D perhaps matches TRBD1 (6 bases). This CDR3 spans 15 amino acids. Germline CDR1 is MGHRA and CDR2 is YSYEKL. Deletions cut 3 bases from V and 2 bases from J, with 13 bases between. The CDR3 protein is CASSHRQETNYGYTF. CDR3 DNA sequence: TGCGCCAGCAGCCACCGACAGGAGACAAACTATGGCTACACCTTC.

V is TRBV27 and J is TRBJ2-7; D remains unclear. The CDR3 loop spans 11 amino acids. V gave up 2 bases and J gave up 7 bases, with 6 bases separating them. Germline lookup yields CDR1 MNHEY and CDR2 SMNVEV (reference sequence). The CDR3: CASSLGPEQYF. The CDR3 bases are TGTGCCAGCAGTTTAGGGCCGGAGCAGTACTTC.

The chain carries TRBV4-1 and TRBJ2-1, with 8 positions matching TRBD1. The CDR3 consists of 15 residues. Germline V gene lookup returns CDR1 MGHRA and CDR2 YSYEKL. V lost 3 bases, J lost 8 bases, and 9 bases stayed unmatched. The chain's CDR3 is CASSQLDRGEDEQFF. The CDR3 DNA reads as TGCGCCAGCAGCCAGCTCGACAGGGGAGAGGATGAGCAGTTCTTC.

The chain couples TRBV5-1 to TRBJ2-1, with a tentative D call TRBD2 (6 bases). Trimming pared 0 bases from V and 2 bases from J, leaving 12 bases between. Germline loops: CDR1 SGHRS, CDR2 YFSETQ. The CDR3 has 16 residues. The CDR3, as DNA: TGCGCCAGCAGCTTGGGATTTCGGGGGACCTACAATGAGCAGTTCTTC. Encoded protein: CASSLGFRGTYNEQFF. The whole variable domain, remainder taken from reference TRBV5-1 and TRBJ2-1, is KAGVTQTPRYLIKTRGQQVTLSCSPISGHRSVSWYQQTPGQGLQFLFEYFSETQRNKGNFPGRFSGRQFSNSRSEMNVSTLELGDSALYLCASSLGFRGTYNEQFFGPGTRLTVL.

V usage is TRBV6-5 and J usage is TRBJ1-1; tentatively, D is TRBD1 (5 bases). This CDR3 comprises 15 residues. Trimming pared 4 bases from V and 0 bases from J, leaving 12 bases between. Germline assignment: CDR1 MNHEY and CDR2 SVGAGI. For the CDR3, the DNA is TGTGCCAGCAGTTCTCCGACAGAAATGAACACTGAAGCTTTCTTT. Translated, it gives CASSSPTEMNTEAFF.